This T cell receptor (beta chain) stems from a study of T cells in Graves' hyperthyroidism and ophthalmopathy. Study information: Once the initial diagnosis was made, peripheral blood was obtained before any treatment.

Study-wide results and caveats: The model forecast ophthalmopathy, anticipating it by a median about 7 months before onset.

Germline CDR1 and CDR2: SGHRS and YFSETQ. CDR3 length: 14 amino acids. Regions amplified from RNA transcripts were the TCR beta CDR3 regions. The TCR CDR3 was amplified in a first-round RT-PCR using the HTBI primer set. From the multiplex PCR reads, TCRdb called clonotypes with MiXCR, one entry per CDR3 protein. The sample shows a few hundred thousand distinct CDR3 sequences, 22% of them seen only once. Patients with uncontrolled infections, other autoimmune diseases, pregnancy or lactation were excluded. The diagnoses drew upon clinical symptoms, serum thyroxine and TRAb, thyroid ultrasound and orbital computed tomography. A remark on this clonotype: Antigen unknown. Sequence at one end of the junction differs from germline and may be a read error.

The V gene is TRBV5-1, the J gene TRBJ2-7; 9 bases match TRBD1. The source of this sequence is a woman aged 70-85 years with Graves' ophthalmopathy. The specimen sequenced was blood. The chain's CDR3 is CASSRGQGSYERYF. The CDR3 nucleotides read TGCGCCAGCAGCCGGGGACAGGGATCCTACGAGCGGTACTTC.